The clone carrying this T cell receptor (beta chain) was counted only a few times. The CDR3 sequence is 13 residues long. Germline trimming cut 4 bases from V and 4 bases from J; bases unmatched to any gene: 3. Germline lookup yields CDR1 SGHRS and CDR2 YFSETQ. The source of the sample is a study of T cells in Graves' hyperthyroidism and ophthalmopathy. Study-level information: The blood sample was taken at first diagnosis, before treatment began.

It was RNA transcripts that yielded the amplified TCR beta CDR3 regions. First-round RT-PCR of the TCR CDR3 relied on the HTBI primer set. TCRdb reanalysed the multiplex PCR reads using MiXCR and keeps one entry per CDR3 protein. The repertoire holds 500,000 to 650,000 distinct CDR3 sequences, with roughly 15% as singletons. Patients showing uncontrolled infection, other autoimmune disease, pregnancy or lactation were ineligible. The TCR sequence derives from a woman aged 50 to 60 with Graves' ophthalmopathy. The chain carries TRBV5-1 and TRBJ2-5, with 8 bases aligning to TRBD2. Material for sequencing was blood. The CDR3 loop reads CASSGTSGETQYF. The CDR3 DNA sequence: TGCGCCAGCAGCGGTACTAGCGGAGAGACCCAGTACTTC.